Described below is a single T cell receptor beta chain sequence and its context. The antigen remains undetermined. Germline V CDR1 and CDR2: GTSNPN, SVGIG (reference sequence). The V end was cut by 0 bases, the J end by 4 bases, with 13 bases between. This CDR3 region has 14 residues. Study processing details: Filtering differed because ImmunoSEQ produced junction-only sequences that carried no quality scores. Repertoires were generated with immunoSEQ multiplex PCR, while TCRdb's copy carries only in-frame clones and drops some. V, J and clone size were drawn from that table, and D and trimming were deduced from the DNA. The sample holds approximately 110,000 clones, about 70% seen once. This sample was included in a study of shared clonotypes between healthy human individuals. Everyone who donated was a Caucasian adult who lived in Nashville, Tennessee. Regarding the study as a whole: The expectation was that sequencing depth would affect clonotype sharing among donors. Incompleteness in sorted-subset sequencing, despite large depth, was shown by rarefaction.

The TCR comes from a young woman in good health. The chain is built from TRBV30 and TRBJ2-7; D unclear. Input material: memory CD8+ T cells sorted from blood. Subset here: CD45RO+ cells pooled with CCR7-negative TemRA cells. DNA of the CDR3: TGTGCCTGGAGTGTACACGTCCAGAGTTACGAGCAGTACTTC. Its protein product is CAWSVHVQSYEQYF. The full variable domain, its missing parts supplied by reference TRBV30 and TRBJ2-7, is SQTIHQWPATLVQPVGSPLSLECTVEGTSNPNLYWYRQAAGRGLQLLFYSVGIGQISSEVPQNLSASRPQDRQFILSSKKLLLSDSGFYLCAWSVHVQSYEQYFGPGTRLTVT.